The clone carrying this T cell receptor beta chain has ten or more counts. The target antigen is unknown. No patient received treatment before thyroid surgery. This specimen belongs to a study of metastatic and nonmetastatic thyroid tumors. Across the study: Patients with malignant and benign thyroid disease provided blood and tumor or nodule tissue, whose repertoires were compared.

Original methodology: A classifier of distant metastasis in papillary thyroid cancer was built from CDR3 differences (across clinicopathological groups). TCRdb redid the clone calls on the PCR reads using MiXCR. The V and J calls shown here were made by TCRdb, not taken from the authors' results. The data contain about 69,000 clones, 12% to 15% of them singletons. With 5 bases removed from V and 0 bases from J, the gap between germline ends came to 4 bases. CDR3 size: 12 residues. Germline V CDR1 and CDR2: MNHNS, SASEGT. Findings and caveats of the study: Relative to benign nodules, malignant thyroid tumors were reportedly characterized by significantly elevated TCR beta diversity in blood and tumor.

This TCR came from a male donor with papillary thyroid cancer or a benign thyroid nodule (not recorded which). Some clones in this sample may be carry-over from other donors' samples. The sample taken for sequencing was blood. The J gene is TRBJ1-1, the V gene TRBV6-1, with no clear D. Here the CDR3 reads CASSPLNTEAFF. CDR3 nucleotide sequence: TGTGCCAGCAGTCCCCTGAACACTGAAGCTTTCTTT.